The next 23 T cell receptor beta chains were all read from a single sample in a study of shared clonotypes between healthy human individuals. Generated by immunoSEQ multiplex PCR, the TCRdb table keeps only in-frame clones and is missing some. Of roughly 500,000 clones detected, more than 75% appear once; the ten largest clones hold roughly 13%. The sequencing sample was made of PBMCs. The receptors were gathered from a woman aged 40 to 49 in good health. Some clones in this sample may be carry-over from other donors' samples.

Concerning this clone itself: A far larger clone is a single base away, which makes a read error likely. The CDR3 loop is CASSTPAGGATDTQCF. CDR3 nucleotides: TGTGCCAGCAGTACCCCAGCGGGAGGAGCAACAGATACGCAGTGTTTT. V usage is TRBV28 and J usage is TRBJ2-3; 9 bases line up with TRBD2. Germline V gene data show CDR1 as MDHEN and CDR2 as SYDVKM. This CDR3 comprises 16 residues.

This clone was picked up a small number of times. The rearrangement uses TRBV6-1 and TRBJ2-7; either TRBD1 or TRBD2 may fit D (5 bases each). The CDR3 has 15 amino acids. Trimming took off 8 bases at V and 0 bases at J, with 17 bases between the two ends. From germline, CDR1 is MNHNS and CDR2 SASEGT. In DNA form, the CDR3 reads TGTGCCAGCGGACTGGGGCCATTCATCTCCTACGAGCAGTACTTC. Translating gives CASGLGPFISYEQYF.

This chain uses TRBV25-1 with TRBJ2-1; D is uncertain. Trimming pared 10 bases from V and 3 bases from J, leaving 1 base between. Germline CDR1 is MGHDK and CDR2 is SYGVNS. This CDR3 has 9 residues. CDR3 coding DNA: TGTGCCAACTACAATGAGCAGTTCTTC. The encoded protein is CANYNEQFF.

The chain combines TRBV6-6 with TRBJ1-5; TRBD1 aligns across 8 bases. This CDR3 region has 14 residues. V dropped 7 bases and J dropped 5; count of bases not matched to a gene: 7. CDR1 is MNHNY and CDR2 is SVGAGI in the germline V gene (reference sequence). CDR3 loop: CASTLQGDDQPQHF. In DNA, the CDR3 is TGTGCCAGCACCCTACAGGGGGATGATCAGCCCCAGCATTTT.

The chain has TRBV7-3 and TRBJ2-3; no clear D gene. The CDR3 totals 15 residues. Trimming cost V 5 bases and J 3 bases, with 15 bases left between them. The germline gives CDR1 SGHTA, CDR2 FQGTGA. The CDR3 protein is CASSLYRGRTDTQYF. The CDR3 nucleotides are TGTGCCAGCAGCCTCTACCGTGGTAGAACAGATACGCAGTATTTT.

V gene TRBV30 combines with J gene TRBJ1-3, with TRBD1 matching 8 bases. This CDR3 has 15 amino acids. V lost 3 bases to trimming and J lost 4 bases; unmatched junction nucleotides: 8. Germline V lookup: CDR1 GTSNPN, CDR2 SVGIG (reference sequence). The CDR3 loop reads CAWSRGLAAGNTIYF. CDR3 in DNA: TGTGCCTGGAGCAGGGGGCTAGCGGCGGGAAACACCATATATTTT.

This clone was counted between two and nine times. V usage is TRBV4-2 and J usage is TRBJ2-3; TRBD2 aligns across 9 bases. Germline V CDR1 and CDR2: LGHNA, YNFKEQ. Unmatched junction bases numbered 11, after V lost 3 bases and J lost 4 bases. The CDR3 sequence is 17 residues long. CDR3 loop: CASSQAPGTSTSDTQYF. DNA for the CDR3: TGTGCCAGCAGCCAGGCCCCCGGGACTAGCACCTCAGATACGCAGTATTTT.

Ten or more counts support this clone. The chain links TRBV7-8 to TRBJ1-1; D gene unclear. This CDR3 is built from 13 residues. Germline CDR1 is SGHVS and CDR2 is FQNEAQ. V gave up 6 bases and J gave up 2 bases, with 10 bases separating them. For the CDR3, the DNA is TGTGCCAGCAGTTCACGACCTAACACTGAAGCTTTCTTT. Amino acid sequence: CASSSRPNTEAFF.

The table lists this clone with a count of one. J is TRBJ2-7 and V is TRBV5-1; 7 nucleotides line up with TRBD2. CDR1 is SGHRS and CDR2 is YFSETQ in the germline V gene. The CDR3 extends over 14 amino acids. V shed 5 bases and J 4 bases; nucleotides not matched to a gene: 9. The CDR3 sequence: CASSKGRAEYEQYF. The CDR3 DNA is TGCGCCAGCAGTAAGGGGAGGGCCGAGTACGAGCAGTACTTC.

In this sample, this clone turned up once. The chain couples TRBV7-2 to TRBJ1-5; D might be TRBD1 (6 bases). The V end was cut by 4 bases, the J end by 0 bases, with 10 bases between. Germline CDR1 is SGHTA and CDR2 is FQGNSA. This CDR3 is 15 amino acids long. The CDR3: CASSSGQHSNQPQHF. The CDR3 DNA sequence: TGTGCCAGCAGCTCTGGACAGCATAGCAATCAGCCCCAGCATTTT.

The chain has TRBV28 and TRBJ2-5; tentative D call: TRBD1 (5 bases). The DNA end favors TRBJ2-7, so the J call may be wrong. Germline V gives CDR1 MDHEN, CDR2 SYDVKM. There are 10 residues in the CDR3. The CDR3 loop is CATRADEQYF. The DNA of the CDR3 is TGTGCCACCAGGGCCGACGAGCAGTACTTC.

The V and J genes are TRBV10-1 and TRBJ1-1; 7 nucleotides agree with TRBD1. The CDR3 consists of 14 residues. Trimming took 2 bases from V and 9 from J; bases not matched to a gene: 9. Germline values: CDR1 WNHNN, CDR2 SYGVQD (reference sequence). The CDR3 sequence: CASSETRDSVKAFF. In DNA form, the CDR3 reads TGCGCCAGCAGTGAGACCCGGGACAGTGTTAAAGCTTTCTTT.

This clone was seen a single time. The J gene is TRBJ1-2, the V gene TRBV5-1, with D possibly being TRBD1 (5 bases). CDR1 is SGHRS and CDR2 is YFSETQ in the germline V gene. The V and J ends lost 1 base and 1 base respectively, with 8 bases between them. The CDR3 spans 14 residues. The CDR3 here is CASSLTGNNYGYTF. In nucleotides, the CDR3 is TGCGCCAGCAGCTTGACAGGAAATAACTATGGCTACACCTTC.

The gene calls are TRBV10-2 and TRBJ2-3, with 7 positions matching TRBD2. With 2 bases clipped from V and 5 bases from J, the junction kept 13 bases outside the gene matches. The length of the CDR3 is 17 residues. Germline CDR1 and CDR2: WSHSY and SAAADI. The CDR3 sequence: CASSEAMTSPSLDTQYF. CDR3 coding DNA: TGCGCCAGCAGTGAGGCTATGACTAGCCCCTCCTTAGATACGCAGTATTTT.

The J gene is TRBJ2-7, the V gene TRBV7-8; TRBD2 aligns across 8 bases. V was pared by 4 bases and J by 2 bases, with 1 base of the junction left unmatched. This CDR3 has 13 amino acids. Germline V CDR1 and CDR2: SGHVS, FQNEAQ. This CDR3 reads CASSSGLAYEQYF. For the CDR3, the DNA is TGTGCCAGCAGCTCGGGACTAGCCTACGAGCAGTACTTC.

On this clone: The sample holds other DNA sequences that translate to the same CDR3. V gene TRBV18 combines with J gene TRBJ1-5; TRBD1 is a possible D gene (5 bases). Between the trimmed V and J ends, which lost 2 bases and 6 bases, there was a span of 11 bases. Germline lookup yields CDR1 KGHSH and CDR2 LQKENI. This CDR3 region has 14 residues. CDR3 protein: CASSPSGGGQPQHF. In nucleotides, the CDR3 is TGTGCCAGCTCACCATCGGGGGGAGGTCAGCCCCAGCATTTT.

As to this clone: Other nucleotide sequences from this sample produce the same CDR3. This chain joins TRBV19 and TRBJ2-1; a weak D match, TRBD2 (6 bases). Looked up from germline, CDR1 is LNHDA and CDR2 is SQIVND (reference sequence). Deletions cut 2 bases from V and 4 bases from J, with 12 bases between. The CDR3 length is 15 residues. The CDR3 region is CASSISLAVYNEQFF. CDR3 sequence (DNA): TGTGCCAGTAGTATATCACTAGCCGTTTACAATGAGCAGTTCTTC.

This clone was seen a single time. V is TRBV28 and J is TRBJ2-7; maybe TRBD1 (5 bases). V was shortened by 4 bases and J by 4 bases, with 17 bases between the two germline ends. The CDR3 is made up of 15 amino acids. Germline assignment: CDR1 MDHEN and CDR2 SYDVKM. CDR3 protein: CASSSPALGVYEQYF. Here the CDR3 DNA reads TGTGCCAGCAGTTCCCCCGCCCTAGGGGTGTACGAGCAGTACTTC.

The chain employs TRBV15 and TRBJ2-1; D might be TRBD2 (5 bases). Per the germline V gene, CDR1 is LNHNV and CDR2 is YYDKDF (reference sequence). The germline V and J ends were trimmed by 0 bases and 6 bases, with 15 bases remaining between them. The CDR3 covers 16 residues. The CDR3 loop reads CATSRDGSPYGNEQFF. The CDR3 DNA reads TGTGCCACCAGCAGAGATGGGAGTCCTTACGGCAATGAGCAGTTCTTC. Looking up the rest from reference TRBV15 and TRBJ2-1 gives the full variable domain: DAMVIQNPRYQVTQFGKPVTLSCSQTLNHNVMYWYQQKSSQAPKLLFHYYDKDFNNEADTPDNFQSRRPNTSFCFLDIRSPGLGDTAMYLCATSRDGSPYGNEQFFGPGTRLTVL.

This clone appeared a few times. Other DNA variants within this sample encode the same CDR3. The chain combines TRBV2 with TRBJ1-5; D remains unclear. V was trimmed by 4 bases and J by 4 bases, leaving 5 bases between them. The CDR3 has 12 amino acids. The germline V gene has CDR1 SNHLY and CDR2 FYNNEI. The CDR3 sequence is CASSGGNQPQHF. The CDR3 DNA follows: TGTGCCAGCAGTGGGGGAAATCAGCCCCAGCATTTT.

Details on this clone: Other nucleotide sequences from this sample produce the same CDR3. The chain recombines TRBV19 with TRBJ1-2, with 8 bases that match TRBD1. The germline V gene encodes CDR1 LNHDA and CDR2 SQIVND (reference sequence). V gave up 4 bases and J gave up 4 bases; unmatched junction bases: 2. The CDR3 totals 13 residues. The DNA for the CDR3 is TGTGCCAGTAGTAGACAGGGGACCTATGGCTACACCTTC. It yields the protein CASSRQGTYGYTF.

The chain is built from TRBV10-2 and TRBJ1-5; D gene uncertain. The germline V gene encodes CDR1 WSHSY and CDR2 SAAADI. Trimming took 3 bases from V and 4 from J, leaving 10 bases between them. The length of the CDR3 is 14 residues. The CDR3 loop reads CASSDAADNQPQHF. Here the CDR3 DNA reads TGCGCCAGCAGTGATGCGGCAGATAATCAGCCCCAGCATTTT.

This clone was picked up a small number of times. J is TRBJ2-5 and V is TRBV11-2; either TRBD1 or TRBD2 may supply D (5 bases each). The CDR3 has 16 residues. CDR1 and CDR2 (germline): SGHAT, FQNNGV. V lost 6 bases, J lost 3 bases, and 20 bases lay in between. The CDR3 sequence is CASRIPGLGEKETQYF. Here the CDR3 DNA reads TGTGCCAGCAGGATTCCGGGGCTAGGGGAAAAAGAGACCCAGTACTTC.